This is a list of T cell receptor beta chains from one sample in a study of CXCR3-negative and CXCR3-positive naive CD8 T cells. TCRdb re-called the 5' RACE reads and shows each CDR3 protein once, DNA omitted. The sample holds 50,000 or so distinct CDR3 sequences. Sequencing was done on a sample of naive CXCR3+ CD8+ T cells from blood. All receptors come from a human donor in good health. Some clones in this sample may be carry-over from other donors' samples. CDR3s include the opening cysteine and the closing phenylalanine or tryptophan.

J gene: TRBJ1-1
V gene: TRBV9
CDR3 protein: CASSPQDRKNTEAFF

J gene: TRBJ2-2
V gene: TRBV6-5
CDR3 protein: CASTPWTGTNTGELFF

J gene: TRBJ2-5
V gene: TRBV29-1
CDR3 protein: CSVEALSGLAGPETQYF

J gene: TRBJ2-1
V gene: TRBV12-3/TRBV12-4
CDR3 protein: CASSFRPGSYNEQFF

J gene: TRBJ2-7
V gene: TRBV20-1
CDR3 protein: CSARTTASYEQYF

J gene: TRBJ2-1
V gene: TRBV11-2
CDR3 protein: CASSLIAGGLSSYNEQFF

J gene: TRBJ1-2
V gene: TRBV12-3/TRBV12-4
CDR3 protein: CASSTQGQGDYGYTF

J gene: TRBJ2-7
V gene: TRBV4-3
CDR3 protein: CASSQDQASGSYEQYF

J gene: TRBJ2-1
V gene: TRBV29-1
CDR3 protein: CSVEEGSEYNEQFF

J gene: TRBJ1-1
V gene: TRBV27
CDR3 protein: CASSSAGGEANTEAFF